The rows below give T cell receptor beta chains drawn from one sample of a study of naive and memory T cell subsets. TCRdb ran MiXCR on the UMI-ligation and nested PCR reads and lists one entry per CDR3 protein. The sample yields 25,000 to 35,000 distinct CDR3 sequences, roughly 6.6% seen once. This specimen was skin, taken from a tuberculin skin test site. The receptors shown here come from an adult in good health. Each CDR3 is given with its conserved first and last residue. The order of the fields is CDR3 DNA, CDR3 protein, J gene, V gene, D gene, clone size. D genes are given only for firm matches. The size entry is marked missing in some rows and otherwise reads once, few, many or a size class.

cdr3_nt: TGTGCCAGTAGTACCGCCTCCAGGAATCGGTTCTTC
cdr3_aa: CASSTASRNRFF
j_call: TRBJ2-1
v_call: TRBV19
d_call: .
clone_size: .

cdr3_nt: TGTGCCAGTAGAGTTAGACAGGGAGGATATGGCTACACCTTC
cdr3_aa: CASRVRQGGYGYTF
j_call: TRBJ1-2
v_call: TRBV19
d_call: TRBD1
clone_size: many

cdr3_nt: TGTGCCAGCAGCCCTAGCTCGTACGAGCAGTACTTC
cdr3_aa: CASSPSSYEQYF
j_call: TRBJ2-7
v_call: TRBV14
d_call: .
clone_size: many

cdr3_nt: TGTGCCAGCAGTGACTATCATGAGACAGGGGATGCTGAAGCTTTCTTT
cdr3_aa: CASSDYHETGDAEAFF
j_call: TRBJ1-1
v_call: TRBV2
d_call: TRBD1
clone_size: many

cdr3_nt: TGCAGTGCCAGACGGTTAGGGGATAATGCTCAAGAGACCCAGTACTTC
cdr3_aa: CSARRLGDNAQETQYF
j_call: TRBJ2-5
v_call: TRBV20-1
d_call: .
clone_size: many

cdr3_nt: TGCGCCAGCAGCACGGGACTAGCGGAGGAGCTGTTTTTT
cdr3_aa: CASSTGLAEELFF
j_call: TRBJ2-2
v_call: TRBV5-1
d_call: TRBD2
clone_size: many

cdr3_nt: TGCAGCGTTGTAGGGGTACAACGTCAGCAGTACTTC
cdr3_aa: CSVVGVQRQQYF
j_call: TRBJ2-7
v_call: TRBV29-1
d_call: .
clone_size: many

cdr3_nt: TGTGCCAGCTCACCATCCAGGGCACCGAATCAGCCCCAGCATTTT
cdr3_aa: CASSPSRAPNQPQHF
j_call: TRBJ1-5
v_call: TRBV18
d_call: .
clone_size: few

cdr3_nt: TGTGCCAGCAGTTTAGGTTTTCGGGCAGCAACGTCTTTCTTT
cdr3_aa: CASSLGFRAATSFF
j_call: TRBJ1-1
v_call: TRBV12-3/TRBV12-4
d_call: .
clone_size: many

cdr3_nt: TGTGCCAGCATGCGGGGGGCGTGCGGAGATACGCAGTATTTT
cdr3_aa: CASMRGACGDTQYF
j_call: TRBJ2-3
v_call: TRBV6-5
d_call: TRBD2
clone_size: few

cdr3_nt: TGTGCCAGCAGCCCTCCCACCGGGGCCGTGAGCAATCAGCCCCAGCATTTT
cdr3_aa: CASSPPTGAVSNQPQHF
j_call: TRBJ1-5
v_call: TRBV6-1
d_call: .
clone_size: many

cdr3_nt: TGTGCCAGCTCATACTTTCTTGGGAGCCAAGAGACCCAGTACTTC
cdr3_aa: CASSYFLGSQETQYF
j_call: TRBJ2-5
v_call: TRBV18
d_call: .
clone_size: .

cdr3_nt: TGTGCCAGCAAGGGAACGGCAACCGGGCAGTTCTTC
cdr3_aa: CASKGTATGQFF
j_call: TRBJ2-1
v_call: TRBV3-1
d_call: .
clone_size: medium-sized

cdr3_nt: TGCAGTGCTAGACGCGGCTATGGCTACACCTTC
cdr3_aa: CSARRGYGYTF
j_call: TRBJ1-2
v_call: TRBV20-1
d_call: .
clone_size: .

cdr3_nt: TGTGCCAGCAGTGAAAGTGAATCCGGGGAGCTGTTTTTT
cdr3_aa: CASSESESGELFF
j_call: TRBJ2-2
v_call: TRBV6-1
d_call: .
clone_size: medium-sized

cdr3_nt: TGTGCCAGCAGTTTACGCGCACCGAGCTCTGGAAACACCATATATTTT
cdr3_aa: CASSLRAPSSGNTIYF
j_call: TRBJ1-3
v_call: TRBV27
d_call: .
clone_size: few

cdr3_nt: TGCGACAGCAGCCAAGCTCCGAACCAGCCCCAGCATTTT
cdr3_aa: CDSSQAPNQPQHF
j_call: TRBJ1-5
v_call: TRBV4-1
d_call: .
clone_size: .

cdr3_nt: TGTGCCATCAGTGATAGGTCCACCAATGAGCAGTTCTTC
cdr3_aa: CAISDRSTNEQFF
j_call: TRBJ2-1
v_call: TRBV10-3
d_call: .
clone_size: .

cdr3_nt: TGTGCCAGCAGCCCAGGGACAGGACCCTATAATTCACCCCTCCACTTT
cdr3_aa: CASSPGTGPYNSPLHF
j_call: TRBJ1-6
v_call: TRBV7-9
d_call: TRBD1
clone_size: many

cdr3_nt: TGTGCCAGCAGCGGGACAGGGGGCTCCGGCGAGCAGTACTTC
cdr3_aa: CASSGTGGSGEQYF
j_call: TRBJ2-7
v_call: TRBV27
d_call: TRBD1
clone_size: many

cdr3_nt: TGTGCCAGCAGTGAAGACCAGGGGTCCACAGATACGCAGTATTTT
cdr3_aa: CASSEDQGSTDTQYF
j_call: TRBJ2-3
v_call: TRBV2
d_call: .
clone_size: few

cdr3_nt: TGTGCCAGCAGCTCGGGACAGGGGAGCAATCAGCCCCAGCATTTT
cdr3_aa: CASSSGQGSNQPQHF
j_call: TRBJ1-5
v_call: TRBV7-8
d_call: TRBD1
clone_size: few

cdr3_nt: TGTGCCAGCACTCCTGCGGGGGACGGGGTCCAGCCCCAGCATTTT
cdr3_aa: CASTPAGDGVQPQHF
j_call: TRBJ1-5
v_call: TRBV6-2/TRBV6-3
d_call: .
clone_size: few

cdr3_nt: TGCGCCAGCAGCTTGGGAGGAGGGAGGTTGAACACTGAAGCTTTCTTT
cdr3_aa: CASSLGGGRLNTEAFF
j_call: TRBJ1-1
v_call: TRBV5-1
d_call: .
clone_size: many

cdr3_nt: TGTGCCAGCAGCTTAGCTGGGACAGTAAACAATCAGCCCCAGCATTTT
cdr3_aa: CASSLAGTVNNQPQHF
j_call: TRBJ1-5
v_call: TRBV7-2
d_call: TRBD1
clone_size: few

cdr3_nt: TGTGCCAGCAGACCTAGCGGGGGGGCCTGGAACGAGCAGTACTTC
cdr3_aa: CASRPSGGAWNEQYF
j_call: TRBJ2-7
v_call: TRBV6-5
d_call: TRBD2
clone_size: many

cdr3_nt: TGTGCCAGCGGGCCACAGGGGTTGGGGAATCAGCCCCAGCATTTT
cdr3_aa: CASGPQGLGNQPQHF
j_call: TRBJ1-5
v_call: TRBV27
d_call: TRBD1
clone_size: many

cdr3_nt: TGTGCCATCAGTGAGGACAGGAACTATGGCTACACCTTC
cdr3_aa: CAISEDRNYGYTF
j_call: TRBJ1-2
v_call: TRBV10-3
d_call: .
clone_size: .

cdr3_nt: TGCAGCGTTGAGGGGCTTTCCTACGAGCAGTACTTC
cdr3_aa: CSVEGLSYEQYF
j_call: TRBJ2-7
v_call: TRBV29-1
d_call: .
clone_size: few

cdr3_nt: TGTGCCAGCAGCTTGAGGGGCCTAGCAGGCTTTAATGAGCAGTTCTTC
cdr3_aa: CASSLRGLAGFNEQFF
j_call: TRBJ2-1
v_call: TRBV5-6
d_call: .
clone_size: many

cdr3_nt: TGTGCCAGCAGCTCGCCTGGGGTTGGGCTAGCGGGAGATACGCAGTATTTT
cdr3_aa: CASSSPGVGLAGDTQYF
j_call: TRBJ2-3
v_call: TRBV5-4
d_call: TRBD2
clone_size: many

cdr3_nt: TGTGCCAGCAGCCGGACTAGCGGGGGGTCATATGAGCAGTTCTTC
cdr3_aa: CASSRTSGGSYEQFF
j_call: TRBJ2-1
v_call: TRBV12-3/TRBV12-4
d_call: TRBD2
clone_size: many

cdr3_nt: TGTGCCAGCAGCCCCGAGGGACAGCCTACAGATACGCAGTATTTT
cdr3_aa: CASSPEGQPTDTQYF
j_call: TRBJ2-3
v_call: TRBV7-9
d_call: TRBD1
clone_size: .

cdr3_nt: TGTGCCAGCAGTGTCCGCCAGGGGGGTTTTGGGGAGCAGTACTTC
cdr3_aa: CASSVRQGGFGEQYF
j_call: TRBJ2-7
v_call: TRBV2
d_call: .
clone_size: .

cdr3_nt: TGTGCCAGCAGTATACTCGTCCCGGGACAGGGAGATACGCAGTATTTT
cdr3_aa: CASSILVPGQGDTQYF
j_call: TRBJ2-3
v_call: TRBV12-3/TRBV12-4
d_call: TRBD1
clone_size: many

cdr3_nt: TGTGCCAGCAGTTTAGCAGGCCAGGGTGCACACGAGCAGTACTTC
cdr3_aa: CASSLAGQGAHEQYF
j_call: TRBJ2-7
v_call: TRBV27
d_call: .
clone_size: many

cdr3_nt: TGTGCCAGCAGAGATAGACAGGGCACGGTTCTCCTTCCAACCGGGGAGCTGTTTTTT
cdr3_aa: CASRDRQGTVLLPTGELFF
j_call: TRBJ2-2
v_call: TRBV6-2/TRBV6-3
d_call: TRBD1
clone_size: .

cdr3_nt: TGCAGTGCCCAAGACCGCGGACCGAGCTCCTACGAGCAGTACTTC
cdr3_aa: CSAQDRGPSSYEQYF
j_call: TRBJ2-7
v_call: TRBV20-1
d_call: .
clone_size: medium-sized

cdr3_nt: TGCGCCAGCAGCTTGTCCCCTAATTCCGGGACAGGGCTCCGAGAGACCCAGTACTTC
cdr3_aa: CASSLSPNSGTGLRETQYF
j_call: TRBJ2-5
v_call: TRBV5-1
d_call: TRBD1
clone_size: many

cdr3_nt: TGCGCCAGCAGTGAGTCGACGGATACCTACGAGCAGTACTTC
cdr3_aa: CASSESTDTYEQYF
j_call: TRBJ2-7
v_call: TRBV10-1
d_call: .
clone_size: many

cdr3_nt: TGTGCCAGCAGCCAAGATTACCCCTCAACTAATGAAAAACTGTTTTTT
cdr3_aa: CASSQDYPSTNEKLFF
j_call: TRBJ1-4
v_call: TRBV4-2
d_call: .
clone_size: few

cdr3_nt: TGTGCCAGCAATGCGTTAGGACAGGACATGAACACTGAAGCTTTCTTT
cdr3_aa: CASNALGQDMNTEAFF
j_call: TRBJ1-1
v_call: TRBV12-3/TRBV12-4
d_call: TRBD1
clone_size: medium-sized

cdr3_nt: TGTGCCAGCAGTGGAAGCGGGGGAATCACAGATACGCAGTATTTT
cdr3_aa: CASSGSGGITDTQYF
j_call: TRBJ2-3
v_call: TRBV2
d_call: TRBD2
clone_size: few

cdr3_nt: TGTGCCAGCAGCCTATTCGACGGAGGATATGAGCAGTTCTTC
cdr3_aa: CASSLFDGGYEQFF
j_call: TRBJ2-1
v_call: TRBV7-9
d_call: .
clone_size: many